The 16 T cell receptor beta chains reported below all come from one sample, sequenced in a study of T cell clonality in common variable immunodeficiency. Clones were sequenced by immunoSEQ multiplex PCR, and TCRdb holds only the in-frame ones, with some missing. The profile covers 15,000 to 25,000 clones, none occurring a single time. Study-level findings and limits: In common variable immunodeficiency, TCR beta chains reportedly carried fewer deletions and N-nucleotide insertions.

What these receptors recognize is not known. The sequenced sample was peripheral blood mononuclear cells. All receptors derive from a human donor with common variable immunodeficiency.

About this clone itself: Read sequence stops 3 residues before the CDR3 end, and the germline J gene provides the missing end. The chain combines TRBV18 with TRBJ2-3; 8 nucleotides line up with TRBD1. The CDR3 loop spans 14 amino acids. Germline CDR1 reads KGHSH; CDR2 reads LQKENI. V dropped 8 bases and J dropped 3; count of bases not matched to a gene: 7. The DNA read from the CDR3 is TGTGCCAGCGCTAGGACAGGGTTTACAGATACG. Its translation is CASARTGFTDT. The full CDR3 protein reads CASARTGFTDTQYF.

This clone was seen only a few times. The sequence runs out 3 residues before the end of the CDR3; the remainder is reconstructed from the germline J gene. The chain has TRBV30 and TRBJ2-7; tentatively, D is TRBD1 (5 bases). The CDR3 is 12 residues long. Trimming shortened V by 8 bases and J by 4 bases, and 15 bases separated the two germline ends. Germline V lookup: CDR1 GTSNPN, CDR2 SVGIG (reference sequence). Incomplete CDR3 DNA: TGTGCCCTAACTCGACAGCTTTACGAG. It encodes CALTRQLYE. The whole CDR3 protein reads CALTRQLYEQYF.

This clone showed up just a few times. The DNA ends 3 residues before the CDR3 does, and the rest of the CDR3 is filled in from the germline J gene. J is TRBJ2-3 and V is TRBV7-3, with TRBD2 matching over 9 bases. V dropped 5 bases and J dropped 7; count of bases not matched to a gene: 7. The CDR3 runs 14 residues. Germline lookup yields CDR1 SGHTA and CDR2 FQGTGA. CDR3 region: CASSIGTSSYTQYF. Partial CDR3 DNA: TGTGCCAGCAGCATAGGGACTAGCTCGTATACG.

Details on this clone: The CDR3 end is not reached by the read, which stops 3 residues before it; the germline J gene fills it in. The gene calls are TRBV18 and TRBJ2-1; 7 nucleotides line up with TRBD2. Germline CDR1 is KGHSH and CDR2 is LQKENI. Trimming removed 3 bases from V and 5 bases from J; junction bases left unmatched: 4. The CDR3 consists of 14 residues. The CDR3 sequence: CASSPGTTHNEQFF. The CDR3 bases that were read are TGTGCCAGCTCACCGGGGACTACCCACAATGAG.

Turning to this clone: Read data end 3 residues before the CDR3 end; the end is taken from the germline J gene. V and J are TRBV6-2 or TRBV6-3 and TRBJ2-7, with 9 positions matching TRBD2. The J segment lost 6 bases and the V segment lost 2 bases, leaving 5 bases of the junction unmatched. The CDR3 is made up of 14 amino acids. Germline CDR1 reads MNHEY; CDR2 reads SVGEGT. CDR3 in amino acids: CASSYRPSGIEQYF. The CDR3 DNA, read in part, is TGTGCCAGCAGTTACAGGCCTAGCGGGATCGAG.

About this clone: The CDR3 is cut off 3 residues early in the read; its end comes from the germline J gene. This rearrangement joins TRBV7-2 to TRBJ1-2, with D unresolved. Looked up from germline, CDR1 is SGHTA and CDR2 is FQGNSA. This CDR3 spans 12 amino acids. The sequenced part of the CDR3 DNA is TGTGCCAGCAGCCAAATCGGGTGGGGC. Its protein is CASSQIGWG. The CDR3 as a whole reads CASSQIGWGYTF.

This clone has at least ten counts. The observed sequence ends 3 residues before the CDR3 terminus, with the missing tail filled in from the germline J gene. The chain joins TRBV5-4 to TRBJ1-2, with D unresolved. This CDR3 spans 12 amino acids. V was pared by 6 bases and J by 0 bases, with 6 bases between. Germline V gene lookup returns CDR1 SGHNT and CDR2 YYREEE (reference sequence). The CDR3 is CASMRANYGYTF. CDR3 DNA (partial): TGTGCCAGCATGCGGGCTAACTATGGC.

In its sample, this clone was seen a few times. From the germline J gene comes the end of the CDR3, since the read stops 3 residues before it. The V and J genes are TRBV7-6 and TRBJ1-2; D remains unclear. This CDR3 spans 14 amino acids. Deletions cut 4 bases from V and 4 bases from J, with 13 bases between. CDR1 and CDR2 (germline): SGHVS, FNYEAQ. The CDR3 DNA, read in part, is TGTGCCAGCAGCTCCTCGGCGGTAGGCTATGGC. The encoded protein is CASSSSAVGYG. The whole CDR3 region reads CASSSSAVGYGYTF.

The CDR3: CAWTFEGQGNGYTF. Partial CDR3 DNA: TGTGCCTGGACTTTCGAGGGACAGGGTAATGGC. The chain links TRBV30 to TRBJ1-2; 9 positions match TRBD1. The read ends 3 residues before the CDR3 terminus; that terminus is restored from the germline J gene. Germline CDR1 reads GTSNPN; CDR2 reads SVGIG (reference sequence). The CDR3 totals 14 residues. The J segment lost 6 bases and the V segment lost 4 bases, leaving 9 bases of the junction unmatched.

This clone was observed a handful of times. The read gets to within 3 residues of the CDR3 end, and the germline J gene fills in the rest. The rearrangement links TRBV5-1 to TRBJ2-5; 7 bases are shared with TRBD1. Germline V gene sequence: CDR1 SGHRS, CDR2 YFSETQ. Trimming took 0 bases from V and 1 from J; bases not matched to a gene: 0. CDR3 length: 14 amino acids. CDR3: CASSLGTGQETQYF. The CDR3 bases that were read are TGCGCCAGCAGCTTGGGGACAGGCCAAGAGACC.

A note on this clone: The missing CDR3 end, 3 residues past where the read stops, is filled in from the germline J gene. The chain couples TRBV7-3 to TRBJ2-1; D unresolved. There are 15 residues in the CDR3. Germline assignment: CDR1 SGHTA and CDR2 FQGTGA. The V and J ends lost 0 bases and 2 bases respectively, with 8 bases between them. The CDR3 region is CASSLTMLAYNEQFF. The sequenced CDR3 bases are TGTGCCAGCAGCTTAACGATGCTAGCCTACAATGAG. Filled out from reference TRBV7-3 and TRBJ2-1, the complete variable domain reads GAGVSQTPSNKVTEKGKYVELRCDPISGHTALYWYRQSLGQGPEFLIYFQGTGAADDSGLPNDRFFAVRPEGSVSTLKIQRTERGDSAVYLCASSLTMLAYNEQFFGPGTRLTVL.

Concerning this clone itself: The read stops 3 residues short of the end of the CDR3; the missing end is completed from the germline J gene. This chain uses TRBV19 with TRBJ2-5; a possible D gene is TRBD1 (5 bases). The length of the CDR3 is 13 residues. Germline values: CDR1 LNHDA, CDR2 SQIVND (reference sequence). V lost 5 bases, J lost 3 bases, and 10 bases lay in between. The CDR3 spells CASSDRRKETQYF. The CDR3 DNA, read in part, is TGTGCCAGTAGTGACAGACGGAAAGAGACC.

As for this clone: The CDR3 is cut off 3 residues early in the read; its end comes from the germline J gene. V is TRBV7-9 and J is TRBJ2-6, with D perhaps TRBD2 (6 bases). V was clipped by 4 bases and J by 2 bases, with 9 bases between them. CDR3 length: 15 amino acids. CDR1 and CDR2 (germline): SEHNR, FQNEAQ (reference sequence). CDR3: CASSSWGAGANVLTF. The CDR3 DNA, read in part, is TGTGCCAGCAGCTCCTGGGGGGCTGGGGCCAACGTC.

As regards this clone: The observed sequence ends 3 residues before the CDR3 terminus, with the missing tail filled in from the germline J gene. The rearrangement links TRBV19 to TRBJ1-2; D gene unclear. The CDR3 has 13 amino acids. Trimming took 5 bases from V and 2 from J, leaving 9 bases between them. Germline-derived CDR1 and CDR2 are LNHDA and SQIVND (reference sequence). The chain's CDR3 is CASSSVRNYGYTF. The DNA read from the CDR3 is TGTGCCAGTAGTTCGGTGCGAAACTATGGC. Variable domain in full (rest from reference TRBV19 and TRBJ1-2): DGGITQSPKYLFRKEGQNVTLSCEQNLNHDAMYWYRQDPGQGLRLIYYSQIVNDFQKGDIAEGYSVSREKKESFPLTVTSAQKNPTAFYLCASSSVRNYGYTFGSGTRLTVV.

Worth noting for this clone: The observed sequence ends 3 residues before the CDR3 terminus, with the missing tail filled in from the germline J gene. This chain connects TRBV19 to TRBJ2-2; TRBD1 matches at 7 bases. Germline CDR1 LNHDA, CDR2 SQIVND (reference sequence). This CDR3 has 14 residues. The V and J ends lost 4 bases and 4 bases, in that order; junction bases with no gene match: 3. The CDR3 sequence: CASSTRQGTGELFF. CDR3 DNA, as far as it was read: TGTGCCAGTAGTACAAGACAGGGCACCGGGGAG.

Concerning this clone: The read terminates 3 residues ahead of where the CDR3 ends, so the germline J gene completes it. The V and J genes are TRBV5-1 and TRBJ2-1, with 8 bases fitting TRBD2. The CDR3 consists of 16 residues. The germline CDR1 and CDR2 sequences are SGHRS and YFSETQ. The junction had 2 bases not matched to a gene; V was cut back by 0 bases and J by 0 bases. Partial CDR3 DNA: TGCGCCAGCAGCTTGGGCGGGACTAGCTCCTACAATGAG. It is translated as CASSLGGTSSYNE. The full CDR3 protein reads CASSLGGTSSYNEQFF.